This paragraph covers one T cell receptor beta chain sequence. Its antigen is not known. The sample comes from a study of cytomegalovirus exposure and HLA in healthy donors. Using immunoSEQ multiplex PCR, the repertoire was profiled, and TCRdb retains in-frame clones only, with some absent. The sample contains some 150,000 clones, less than 90% of which appear only once. The V segment lost 0 bases and the J segment 4 bases; nucleotides outside the gene matches: 6. CDR3 length: 17 amino acids. Germline V gene data show CDR1 as MGHRA and CDR2 as YSYEKL. Study-level findings and limits: The TCR clusters that emerged in the first cohort tended, a later analysis found, to co-occur in the 120 validation repertoires.

Sequencing used PBMCs. The chain is built from TRBV4-1 and TRBJ2-5; 12 bases map to TRBD2. This sequence originates from a man aged 18 to 30 in good health and CMV-seropositive. The CDR3 bases are TGCGCCAGCAGCCAAGATTGGGCTAGCGGGAGGGTAGAGACCCAGTACTTC. This translates into CASSQDWASGRVETQYF.